The 4 T cell receptor beta chains below were found in one sample sequenced in a study of blood T cells in healthy people across ages. A J-beta primer mix and a sample-barcoded 5' primer were used in a second PCR of about 6 to 12 cycles. TCRdb itself ran the 5' RACE reads through MiXCR, one entry per CDR3 protein. The sample lists hundreds of thousands of distinct CDR3 sequences; approximately 52% were seen once. Material: blood. These receptors originate from a woman aged 80 or over in good health.

The CDR3, as DNA: TGCGCCAGCAGCCCTCGGGGGGCAGGGGGTCTTACTGAAGCTTTCTTT. Its translation is CASSPRGAGGLTEAFF. The chain joins TRBV5-1 to TRBJ1-1, with TRBD1 matching 7 bases. J lost 5 bases, V lost 4 bases, and 14 bases had no gene match. CDR1 and CDR2 (germline): SGHRS, YFSETQ. CDR3 length equals 16 residues.

This clonotype was recorded a few times. The rearrangement uses TRBV5-1 and TRBJ2-2; maybe TRBD2 (5 bases). Germline V gene sequence: CDR1 SGHRS, CDR2 YFSETQ. CDR3 size: 15 residues. With 1 base removed from V and 4 bases from J, the gap between germline ends came to 11 bases. The CDR3 sequence: CASSLTGLTTGELFF. CDR3 DNA sequence: TGCGCCAGCAGCTTGACCGGACTTACCACCGGGGAGCTGTTTTTT.

The table lists this clonotype with many counts. The V and J genes are TRBV20-1 and TRBJ2-1; 10 nucleotides match TRBD1. The CDR3 loop spans 13 amino acids. Germline V CDR1 and CDR2: DFQATT, SNEGSKA (reference sequence). Unmatched junction bases numbered 6, after V lost 6 bases and J lost 7 bases. CDR3 nucleotides: TGCAGTGCGGAGGGACAGGGGAGGAATGAGCAGTTCTTC. Translating gives CSAEGQGRNEQFF.

Turning to this clonotype: A much larger clone lies one base from this, so it may be a read error. J is TRBJ1-4 and V is TRBV5-1, with 10 bases lining up with TRBD1. The CDR3 spans 14 residues. J gave up 8 bases and V 9 bases, and 10 bases lay outside the gene matches. Germline V gene data show CDR1 as SGHRS and CDR2 as YFSETQ. CDR3 sequence reads: CATRPTGGKEKLFF. The CDR3 DNA follows: TGCGCCACCCGACCGACAGGGGGCAAAGAAAAACTGTTTTTT.